The 4 T cell receptor beta chains below all came from one sample that was sequenced in a study of T cells in Graves' hyperthyroidism and ophthalmopathy. Amplified TCR beta CDR3 regions derived from RNA transcripts. The TCR CDR3 first-round RT-PCR relied on the HTBI primer set. One entry per CDR3 protein results from TCRdb running MiXCR on the multiplex PCR reads. The sample contains some 300,000 distinct CDR3 sequences, approximately 18% of which appear only once. The material sequenced was blood. The receptors originated from a man aged 50 to 60 with Graves' ophthalmopathy.

In its sample, this clonotype was seen a few times. The rearrangement joins TRBV20-1 to TRBJ1-4, with D tentatively TRBD1 (6 bases). This CDR3 has 13 amino acids. V was clipped by 6 bases and J by 7 bases, with 15 bases between them. Germline V CDR1 and CDR2: DFQATT, SNEGSKA (reference sequence). The CDR3, as DNA: TGCAGTGCGAGAACAGGGTCCGGTGAAAAACTGTTTTTT. Translation gives CSARTGSGEKLFF.

This clonotype was recorded many times. The rearrangement links TRBV20-1 to TRBJ2-7; 9 bases map to TRBD1. This CDR3 contains 14 residues. The germline CDR1 and CDR2 sequences are DFQATT and SNEGSKA (reference sequence). V lost 1 base and J lost 6; bases outside the gene matches: 7. CDR3 in DNA: TGCAGTGCTAGAGCGCCGGGACAGGGAGGCGAGCAGTACTTC. It specifies CSARAPGQGGEQYF.

In this sample, this clonotype turned up many times. The V gene is TRBV2, the J gene TRBJ1-5, with 8 bases that match TRBD1. Trimming at V came to 6 bases and at J to 7 bases, leaving 11 bases not matched to a gene. CDR1 and CDR2 (germline): SNHLY, FYNNEI. CDR3 length: 15 amino acids. Here the CDR3 DNA reads TGTGCCAGCAGGGCCAGGGGACAGGCAGGACAGCCCCAGCATTTT. Protein sequence: CASRARGQAGQPQHF.

This clonotype was detected ten times or more. The V call is TRBV28, the J call TRBJ2-5; 12 nucleotides align to TRBD2. The CDR3 has 16 residues. Germline assignment: CDR1 MDHEN and CDR2 SYDVKM. With 6 bases clipped from V and 2 bases from J, the junction kept 7 bases outside the gene matches. CDR3 sequence reads: CASRYPGLAGQETQYF. In DNA, the CDR3 is TGTGCCAGCAGATACCCGGGACTAGCGGGTCAAGAGACCCAGTACTTC.